Shown below are 14 T cell receptor beta chains from a single sample sequenced in a study of post-analysis software for immune sequencing data. Each TCR beta cDNA library carried unique molecular identifiers. MiXCR, run by TCRdb on the PCR reads, gives a single entry per CDR3 protein. The sample contains under 200,000 distinct CDR3 sequences, roughly 35% of which appear only once. The sample in question was blood, obtained after autologous hematopoietic stem cell transplantation. These receptors came from a girl aged 5-17 years with multiple sclerosis.

The rearrangement links TRBV7-9 to TRBJ2-6, with 8 bases that match TRBD1. V shed 1 base, J shed 0 bases, and the junction held 5 bases outside the gene matches. CDR3 size: 18 residues. Germline V gene sequence: CDR1 SEHNR, CDR2 FQNEAQ (reference sequence). CDR3 in DNA: TGTGCCAGCAGCTTAGGTGACAGGGGAGGCTCTGGGGCCAACGTCCTGACTTTC. Protein: CASSLGDRGGSGANVLTF.

This clonotype came up a few times. The chain recombines TRBV7-2 with TRBJ2-7; the match to TRBD1 covers 9 bases. V shed 5 bases and J 0 bases; nucleotides not matched to a gene: 5. Germline CDR1 and CDR2: SGHTA and FQGNSA. The CDR3 extends over 15 amino acids. The DNA for the CDR3 is TGTGCCAGCAGCCGAAAGACAGGGGGCTCCTACGAGCAGTACTTC. It is translated as CASSRKTGGSYEQYF.

The chain employs TRBV19 and TRBJ1-5; D gene ambiguous. The CDR3 covers 14 residues. Germline CDR1 is LNHDA and CDR2 is SQIVND (reference sequence). V was cut by 6 bases and J by 2 bases, with 11 bases left in between. The CDR3 DNA follows: TGTGCCAGTAGGGGCGGTTGGGGCAATCAGCCCCAGCATTTT. It yields the protein CASRGGWGNQPQHF.

Concerning this clonotype itself: One end of the junction fails to match germline, which may point to a read error. This sequence joins TRBV4-1 and TRBJ1-6, with D uncertain. The CDR3 runs 18 residues. CDR1 and CDR2 from the germline V gene are MGHRA and YSYEKL. The CDR3 spells CASSQDPRFSSYNSPLHF. The CDR3 bases are TGCGCCAGCAGCCAAGACCCGAGGTTTAGCTCCTATAATTCGCCCCTCCACTTT.

V gene TRBV4-3 combines with J gene TRBJ2-1; 14 bases are a match to TRBD2. V dropped 4 bases and J dropped 9; count of bases not matched to a gene: 5. Germline loops: CDR1 LGHNA, CDR2 YSLEER. The CDR3 consists of 15 residues. The chain's CDR3 is CASSLGLAGVFEQFF. The CDR3 DNA sequence: TGCGCCAGCAGCCTGGGACTAGCGGGAGTCTTTGAGCAGTTCTTC.

V gene TRBV7-6 combines with J gene TRBJ1-6; possibly TRBD1 for D (5 bases). Germline V CDR1 and CDR2: SGHVS, FNYEAQ. The V end was cut by 5 bases, the J end by 7 bases, with 9 bases between. The CDR3 length is 13 residues. For the CDR3, the DNA is TGTGCCAGCAGCCCGAACAGGAATTCACCCCTCCACTTT. Protein product: CASSPNRNSPLHF.

In its sample, this clonotype was seen a few times. The chain has TRBV11-2 and TRBJ1-2; a weak D match, TRBD1 (6 bases). Looked up from germline, CDR1 is SGHAT and CDR2 is FQNNGV. Trimming took 1 base from V and 6 from J, leaving 12 bases between them. CDR3 length equals 14 residues. CDR3 DNA sequence: TGTGCCAGCAGCTTAGGGAACAGGGCGGATGGCTACACCTTC. Translating gives CASSLGNRADGYTF.

This clonotype was counted at least ten times. V and J are TRBV20-1 and TRBJ2-5; TRBD2 aligns across 7 bases. The V gene end was trimmed by 5 bases and the J gene end by 2 bases; junction bases not matched to a gene: 11. The V gene's germline CDR1 is DFQATT and CDR2 SNEGSKA (reference sequence). There are 15 residues in the CDR3. This CDR3 reads CSAYTGGRPQETQYF. The CDR3 DNA is TGCAGTGCTTATACCGGGGGGAGGCCACAAGAGACCCAGTACTTC.

This chain links TRBV24-1 with TRBJ2-3; D is perhaps TRBD2 (6 bases). The CDR3 has 15 amino acids. Between the trimmed V and J ends, which lost 3 bases and 0 bases, there was a span of 9 bases. Germline V lookup: CDR1 KGHDR, CDR2 SFDVKD. The chain's CDR3 is CATSDTAGSTDTQYF. CDR3 coding DNA: TGTGCCACCAGTGATACCGCGGGGAGCACAGATACGCAGTATTTT.

The gene calls are TRBV20-1 and TRBJ2-3; TRBD2 agrees at 7 bases. Germline V gene data show CDR1 as DFQATT and CDR2 as SNEGSKA (reference sequence). With V trimmed by 3 bases and J by 0 bases, 6 bases remained unmatched. This CDR3 is 15 amino acids long. CDR3 amino acids: CSARRGSTSTDTQYF. CDR3 coding DNA: TGCAGTGCTAGGCGGGGGTCAACTAGCACAGATACGCAGTATTTT.

The V gene is TRBV27, the J gene TRBJ2-1, with D hard to call. The CDR3 spans 11 residues. Trimming removed 6 bases at V and 8 bases at J, with 8 bases between. CDR1 and CDR2 from the germline V gene are MNHEY and SMNVEV (reference sequence). CDR3 protein: CASSTLYEQFF. CDR3 DNA sequence: TGTGCCAGCAGCACCCTGTATGAGCAGTTCTTC.

This clonotype was observed a few times. The chain links TRBV3-1 to TRBJ2-5, with D perhaps TRBD1 or TRBD2 (5 bases each). CDR1 LGHDT and CDR2 YNNKEL come from the germline V gene (reference sequence). The V end was cut by 0 bases, the J end by 0 bases, with 8 bases between. The CDR3 loop spans 15 amino acids. In nucleotides, the CDR3 is TGTGCCAGCAGCCAAGACGGGACGTACCAAGAGACCCAGTACTTC. Its translation: CASSQDGTYQETQYF.

This chain connects TRBV7-6 to TRBJ2-7, with 7 bases identical to TRBD1. The V segment lost 0 bases and the J segment 6 bases; nucleotides outside the gene matches: 5. The length of the CDR3 is 14 residues. Per germline, CDR1 SGHVS and CDR2 FNYEAQ. CDR3 region: CASSLAKGAVEQYF. DNA of the CDR3: TGTGCCAGCAGCTTAGCTAAGGGGGCGGTCGAGCAGTACTTC.

V is TRBV20-1 and J is TRBJ2-5; D not resolved. Trimming shortened V by 7 bases and J by 4 bases, and 10 bases separated the two germline ends. The germline V gene has CDR1 DFQATT and CDR2 SNEGSKA (reference sequence). The CDR3 spans 11 residues. This chain's CDR3 is CSVQRGETQYF. CDR3 nucleotide sequence: TGCAGTGTTCAGCGAGGAGAGACCCAGTACTTC.